Listed below are T cell receptor beta chains from one sample, sequenced in a study of regulatory T cells in long-lasting Graves disease. Each CDR3 protein gets one entry after TCRdb re-called the multiplex PCR reads with MiXCR. The table records a few hundred thousand distinct CDR3 sequences, 11% to 15% of them present only once. This sample was shared with a second study, whose subject was T cells in Graves' hyperthyroidism and ophthalmopathy.

This material consisted of peripheral blood mononuclear cells (PBMCs), taken at new diagnosis, from a patient treated with antithyroid drugs. These receptors all come from a woman aged 50 to 60 with Graves disease. Each CDR3 is given with its conserved first and last residue. D genes are given only for firm matches. For some rows the clone size is stated as once, few or many, or as a class when expanded; others skip it.

CDR3 | DNA | V | size | D | J
CASSLQASGTHNEQFF | TGTGCCTCCAGTCTGCAGGCTAGCGGGACGCACAATGAGCAGTTCTTC | TRBV7-9 | many | TRBD2 | TRBJ2-1
CASRGLYYEQYF | TGTGCCAGCAGGGGACTTTACTACGAGCAGTACTTC | TRBV12-3/TRBV12-4 | many | - | TRBJ2-7
CSVVWGATEAFF | TGCAGCGTCGTTTGGGGTGCCACTGAAGCTTTCTTT | TRBV29-1 | many | - | TRBJ1-1
CASSETVTGGVDTIYF | TGTGCCAGCAGTGAAACCGTAACAGGGGGCGTGGACACCATATATTTT | TRBV6-1 | - | TRBD1 | TRBJ1-3
CASSFPGEYNEQYF | TGTGCCAGCAGTTTTCCAGGGGAGTATAACGAGCAGTACTTC | TRBV28 | many | - | TRBJ2-7
CASSYQREGYEQYF | TGTGCCAGCAGTTACCAGCGGGAGGGCTACGAGCAGTACTTC | TRBV6-2/TRBV6-3 | many | TRBD2 | TRBJ2-7
CASSHHPGTGVNTEAFF | TGCGCCAGCAGCCATCACCCCGGGACAGGGGTGAACACTGAAGCTTTCTTT | TRBV5-1 | - | TRBD1 | TRBJ1-1
CASSQWSIGDNTEAFF | TGTGCCAGCAGCCAATGGAGCATAGGCGACAACACTGAAGCTTTCTTT | TRBV3-1 | many | - | TRBJ1-1
CSAPRKETQYF | TGCAGTGCTCCCCGTAAAGAGACCCAGTACTTC | TRBV20-1 | - | - | TRBJ2-5
CASSPTGTTNGYTF | TGTGCCAGCAGCCCGACAGGGACCACTAATGGCTACACCTTC | TRBV28 | many | TRBD1 | TRBJ1-2
CASRTGGSGETQYF | TGTGCCAGCAGAACAGGGGGCTCGGGGGAGACCCAGTACTTC | TRBV12-3/TRBV12-4 | - | TRBD1 | TRBJ2-5
CSARVYGVNTEAFF | TGCAGTGCTAGAGTATACGGGGTGAACACTGAAGCTTTCTTT | TRBV20-1 | many | - | TRBJ1-1
CASSQIPDVASYEQYF | TGTGCCAGCAGCCAAATCCCTGATGTAGCGTCCTACGAGCAGTACTTC | TRBV3-1 | - | - | TRBJ2-7
CASSLGETDYDTQYF | TGTGCCAGCAGCCTCGGGGAGACCGACTACGATACACAGTATTTT | TRBV9 | few | - | TRBJ2-3
CASSAGTGVIYEKLFF | TGTGCCAGCAGCGCCGGGACAGGGGTAATTTATGAAAAACTGTTTTTT | TRBV2 | many | TRBD1 | TRBJ1-4
CASSLTGKHGYTF | TGTGCCAGCAGCTTAACAGGGAAACATGGCTACACCTTC | TRBV7-2 | many | - | TRBJ1-2
CASSNRQENQPQHF | TGTGCCAGCAGCAACCGACAGGAAAATCAGCCCCAGCATTTT | TRBV9 | few | - | TRBJ1-5
CASSYRTGTKQETQYF | TGTGCCAGCAGTTACAGAACAGGGACGAAACAAGAGACCCAGTACTTC | TRBV6-5 | many | - | TRBJ2-5
CASSLQGGSTGELFF | TGCGCCAGCAGCTTACAGGGCGGAAGCACCGGGGAGCTGTTTTTT | TRBV5-1 | many | - | TRBJ2-2
CASRLRDRNSPLHF | TGTGCCAGCAGGCTCCGGGACAGAAATTCACCCCTCCACTTT | TRBV2 | few | TRBD1 | TRBJ1-6
CATSDFSGQGAGETQYF | TGTGCCACCAGTGATTTTAGCGGGCAGGGGGCGGGAGAGACCCAGTACTTC | TRBV24-1 | few | - | TRBJ2-5
CASSESSTGGVGLYEQYF | TGCGCCAGCAGTGAGTCCTCGACAGGGGGCGTTGGCTTGTACGAGCAGTACTTC | TRBV10-2 | - | TRBD1 | TRBJ2-7
CASSLIVETQYF | TGTGCCAGCTCACTCATCGTGGAGACCCAGTACTTC | TRBV18 | many | - | TRBJ2-5
CASSSMGQGYEQYF | TGTGCCAGCAGCTCCATGGGACAGGGCTACGAGCAGTACTTC | TRBV13 | many | TRBD1 | TRBJ2-7
CASSEDPWATEAFF | TGTGCCAGCAGTGAGGACCCCTGGGCGACTGAAGCTTTCTTT | TRBV6-2/TRBV6-3 | many | - | TRBJ1-1
CASSRSGRGGDTQYF | TGTGCCAGCAGTCGGAGCGGGAGGGGAGGAGATACGCAGTATTTT | TRBV5-6 | - | TRBD2 | TRBJ2-3
CASSPRDRKLFF | TGTGCCAGCAGCCCCAGGGACCGAAAACTGTTTTTT | TRBV3-1 | few | - | TRBJ1-4
CAVGGPIYEQYF | TGTGCCGTCGGGGGCCCAATCTACGAGCAGTACTTC | TRBV10-3 | many | - | TRBJ2-7
CASRFGGTEAFF | TGTGCCAGTAGGTTTGGTGGCACTGAAGCTTTCTTT | TRBV19 | - | - | TRBJ1-1
CATLTKLNEKLFF | TGTGCCACCTTAACTAAACTTAATGAAAAACTGTTTTTT | TRBV2 | many | - | TRBJ1-4
CASSEIQGNEQYF | TGCGCCAGCAGTGAGATACAGGGGAACGAGCAGTACTTC | TRBV10-1 | many | TRBD1 | TRBJ2-7
CASSLDGGQSYEQYF | TGTGCCAGCAGCTTGGACGGCGGCCAGTCCTACGAGCAGTACTTC | TRBV7-9 | many | - | TRBJ2-7
CASSVEGTTNEKLFF | TGTGCCAGCAGCGTAGAGGGGACAACTAATGAAAAACTGTTTTTT | TRBV9 | few | - | TRBJ1-4
CAISESITRSYEQYF | TGTGCCATCAGTGAGTCTATCACCCGCTCCTACGAGCAGTACTTC | TRBV10-3 | - | - | TRBJ2-7
CASSPPPTGQNEKLFF | TGTGCCAGCAGCCCCCCCCCGACAGGGCAAAATGAAAAACTGTTTTTT | TRBV7-3 | few | TRBD1 | TRBJ1-4
CASSPRAGGQETQYF | TGTGCCAGCTCACCCAGGGCCGGAGGGCAAGAGACCCAGTACTTC | TRBV18 | - | - | TRBJ2-5
CASSYHRDTLYQPQHF | TGTGCCAGCAGTTACCACAGAGATACCCTATATCAGCCCCAGCATTTT | TRBV6-5 | many | - | TRBJ1-5
CASSTHSGYEQYF | TGTGCCAGCAGCACCCATAGCGGGTACGAGCAGTACTTC | TRBV9 | - | TRBD2 | TRBJ2-7
CASSFSIFYGYTF | TGTGCCAGCAGTTTTTCGATCTTCTATGGCTACACCTTC | TRBV27 | few | - | TRBJ1-2
CASSYGGHEQYF | TGCGCCAGCAGCTATGGGGGGCATGAGCAGTACTTC | TRBV5-1 | many | - | TRBJ2-7
CASSQTSHYEQYF | TGCGCCAGCAGCCAAACTAGTCACTACGAGCAGTACTTC | TRBV5-1 | many | - | TRBJ2-7
CASSLEGLPVSGANVLTF | TGCGCCAGCAGCTTGGAGGGACTGCCCGTCTCTGGGGCCAACGTCCTGACTTTC | TRBV5-1 | many | - | TRBJ2-6
CASRWGLVSYNEQFF | TGTGCCAGCAGGTGGGGACTAGTATCCTACAATGAGCAGTTCTTC | TRBV28 | many | TRBD2 | TRBJ2-1
CASSEALGQHLNTIYF | TGTGCCAGCAGTGAAGCGTTGGGACAGCACTTAAACACCATATATTTT | TRBV2 | - | TRBD1 | TRBJ1-3
CASSQDRDRAREQYF | TGTGCCAGCAGCCAAGACCGGGACAGGGCGCGTGAGCAGTACTTC | TRBV3-1 | - | TRBD1 | TRBJ2-7
CASSLTGTGVSYEQYF | TGCGCCAGCAGCTTGACCGGGACAGGGGTCTCCTACGAGCAGTACTTC | TRBV5-1 | many | TRBD1 | TRBJ2-7